This TCR beta chain was recovered during a study of blood T cell repertoires in COVID-19. Method: immunoSEQ multiplex PCR; TCRdb's copy keeps in-frame clones and lacks some. The sample includes about 160,000 clones, less than 85% of them seen just once. In germline, CDR1 is SGHVS, CDR2 FNYEAQ. The CDR3 totals 20 residues. V lost 5 bases to trimming and J lost 0 bases, with 29 bases between them. Specimen: PBMCs or T cells enriched from blood (not recorded which). The gene calls are TRBV7-6 and TRBJ2-7, with a possible D match to TRBD1 (7 bases). The source is a man in his fifties or sixties who had recovered from COVID-19. As DNA, the CDR3 is TGTGCCAGCAGCAGATTTCCGGGACAGAGTCTTAGCGGTTCCTCCTACGAGCAGTACTTC. Its translation: CASSRFPGQSLSGSSYEQYF. Full variable domain (rest looked up from reference TRBV7-6 and TRBJ2-7): GAGVSQSPRYKVTKRGQDVALRCDPISGHVSLYWYRQALGQGPEFLTYFNYEAQQDKSGLPNDRFSAERPEGSISTLTIQRTEQRDSAMYRCASSRFPGQSLSGSSYEQYFGPGTRLTVT.